This TCR beta chain was observed in a study of identical twins. Trimming removed 6 bases at V and 2 bases at J, with 10 bases between. This CDR3 is 12 amino acids long. Looked up from germline, CDR1 is DFQATT and CDR2 is SNEGSKA (reference sequence). To note about this clonotype: The antigen is not known.

The cDNA had a unique molecular identifier and a template-switch universal primer site. TCRdb re-analysed the 5' RACE reads in MiXCR, keeping a single row per CDR3 protein. The data show fewer than 500,000 distinct CDR3 sequences, roughly 13% seen once. Study conclusions and caveats: In drawing conclusions, the study used cross-sectional statistical analysis and did not follow the same donors. Those out-of-frame alpha sequences shared by twins showed an excess of low generation probability.

The data also belong to a second study, concerning yellow fever vaccine responses in identical twins.

Sequences were obtained from CD4+ T cells sorted from blood. The rearrangement links TRBV20-1 to TRBJ1-1; TRBD1 is a possible D gene (6 bases). The receptor's source is a woman aged 18 to 35 in good health. The CDR3 bases are TGCAGTGCCCCCAGGGGTAACACTGAAGCTTTCTTT. It specifies CSAPRGNTEAFF.